These 20 T cell receptor beta chains came from one sample sequenced in a study of regulatory T cells in long-lasting Graves disease. This sample's time point: newly diagnosed GD, antithyroid drugs for less than 3 months. RNA isolated from PBMCs was used to make the TCR library. Building of the TCR beta libraries involved iRepertoire HTBI primers and Arm-PCR of CDR3 regions. TCRdb re-called the multiplex PCR reads with MiXCR, one entry per CDR3 protein. The repertoire holds fewer than 350,000 distinct CDR3 sequences, with approximately 20% as singletons. Sequenced material: peripheral blood mononuclear cells (PBMCs), taken at new diagnosis, from a patient treated with antithyroid drugs. These receptors all come from a female donor with Graves disease.

Regarding this clonotype: A much larger clone sits a single nucleotide away, making a read error possible. The chain links TRBV2 to TRBJ2-3; D may be TRBD1 (7 bases). The end of the DNA fits TRBJ2-7 better, so the J call may be wrong. This CDR3 contains 15 residues. CDR1 and CDR2 from the germline V gene are SNHLY and FYNNEI. The CDR3 sequence is CATSRDAGTVNEQYF. The CDR3 DNA reads TGTGCCACCAGCAGAGATGCGGGGACAGTCAATGAGCAGTACTTC.

In this sample, this clonotype turned up many times. This may be a read error, as it is one base from a much larger clone. The chain is built from TRBV18 and TRBJ2-3, with 7 bases that match TRBD1. Trimming took 8 bases from V and 0 from J; bases not matched to a gene: 8. In germline, CDR1 is KGHSH, CDR2 LQKENI. There are 15 residues in the CDR3. This chain's CDR3 is CASSPGQTSTDTQYF. In DNA form, the CDR3 reads TGTGCCAGCAGTCCGGGACAGACTAGCACAGATACGCAGTATTTT.

This clonotype was found many times. CDR3 nucleotide sequence: TGTGCCAGCAGTTACGTCGCAGGGCGGATTAGCACAGATACGCAGTATTTT. Protein product: CASSYVAGRISTDTQYF. This chain joins TRBV6-2 or TRBV6-3 and TRBJ2-3; D perhaps matches TRBD1 (5 bases). This CDR3 has 17 residues. V lost 2 bases, J lost 0 bases, and 15 bases lay in between. Per the germline V gene, CDR1 is MNHEY and CDR2 is SVGEGT.

This clonotype came up many times. The chain has TRBV25-1 and TRBJ2-1, with no clear D. V lost 2 bases to trimming and J lost 10 bases, with 15 bases between them. Germline V gene data show CDR1 as MGHDK and CDR2 as SYGVNS. This CDR3 spans 14 amino acids. CDR3 region: CASSEGTFREEQFF. The CDR3, as DNA: TGTGCCAGCAGTGAAGGTACCTTTAGAGAAGAGCAGTTCTTC.

This clonotype was seen at least ten times. V usage is TRBV9 and J usage is TRBJ1-4; possibly TRBD1 for D (5 bases). The CDR3 extends over 17 amino acids. V was clipped by 0 bases and J by 6 bases, with 18 bases between them. CDR1 is SGDLS, CDR2 YYNGEE, per germline. The chain's CDR3 is CASSVGGLKGRDEKLFF. DNA of the CDR3: TGTGCCAGCAGCGTAGGAGGTTTGAAGGGACGAGATGAAAAACTGTTTTTT. The full variable domain, its missing parts supplied by reference TRBV9 and TRBJ1-4, is DSGVTQTPKHLITATGQRVTLRCSPRSGDLSVYWYQQSLDQGLQFLIQYYNGEERAKGNILERFSAQQFPDLHSELNLSSLELGDSALYFCASSVGGLKGRDEKLFFGSGTQLSVL.

This clonotype appeared a few times. The chain carries TRBV5-1 and TRBJ2-3, with D perhaps TRBD2 (6 bases). The CDR3 has 17 amino acids. Trimming left V 3 bases short and J 2 bases short, with 19 bases between. Germline V gene sequence: CDR1 SGHRS, CDR2 YFSETQ. CDR3 bases: TGCGCCAGCAGCTCCCCTCGTCTTAGCGGATTCACAGATACGCAGTATTTT. It yields the protein CASSSPRLSGFTDTQYF.

V usage is TRBV7-9 and J usage is TRBJ2-1; TRBD1 agrees at 9 bases. V lost 2 bases and J lost 5; bases outside the gene matches: 13. Per the germline V gene, CDR1 is SEHNR and CDR2 is FQNEAQ (reference sequence). CDR3 size: 18 residues. CDR3 residues: CASSLLVRRDREDNEQFF. The CDR3 DNA sequence: TGTGCCAGCAGCTTATTAGTCCGCCGGGACAGGGAGGACAATGAGCAGTTCTTC.

Ten or more counts support this clonotype. The rearrangement uses TRBV11-2 and TRBJ1-2; 10 bases fit TRBD1. With V trimmed by 5 bases and J by 7 bases, 4 bases remained unmatched. CDR3 size: 13 residues. In germline, CDR1 is SGHAT, CDR2 FQNNGV. The DNA of the CDR3 is TGTGCCAGCAGCCCGGGACAGGGGTTTGGCTACACCTTC. Amino acid sequence: CASSPGQGFGYTF.

This clonotype was seen more than once but under ten times. The V call is TRBV9, the J call TRBJ2-1, with D maybe TRBD2 (6 bases). Germline V gives CDR1 SGDLS, CDR2 YYNGEE. V was cut by 6 bases and J by 9 bases, with 22 bases left in between. The CDR3 has 15 residues. The CDR3 bases are TGTGCCAGCACCTCCGGGCCGCTGTCGGGGGTTGAGCAGTTCTTC. Protein product: CASTSGPLSGVEQFF.

The sample holds many counts of this clonotype. The chain joins TRBV6-1 to TRBJ2-7; D remains ambiguous. The CDR3 sequence is 13 residues long. V gave up 1 base and J gave up 0 bases, with 4 bases separating them. Looked up from germline, CDR1 is MNHNS and CDR2 is SASEGT. The CDR3 coding sequence is TGTGCCAGCAGTGAAGGCTCCTCCTACGAGCAGTACTTC. Translated: CASSEGSSYEQYF.

This rearrangement joins TRBV7-9 to TRBJ1-6; D remains unclear. Deletions cut 1 base from V and 10 bases from J, with 17 bases between. CDR3 length equals 16 residues. Germline assignment: CDR1 SEHNR and CDR2 FQNEAQ (reference sequence). CDR3 bases: TGTGCCAGCAGCTTAGTCCAAGTAGACCTCGGATCACCCCTCCACTTT. Protein product: CASSLVQVDLGSPLHF.

This clonotype was observed at least ten times. V is TRBV5-6 and J is TRBJ2-3; TRBD2 agrees at 10 bases. Per the germline V gene, CDR1 is SGHDT and CDR2 is YYEEEE. With 4 bases clipped from V and 6 bases from J, the junction kept 11 bases outside the gene matches. This CDR3 is built from 16 residues. CDR3 sequence reads: CASSPLAGGGTDTQYF. In DNA, the CDR3 is TGTGCCAGCAGCCCCTTAGCGGGAGGCGGGACGGATACGCAGTATTTT.

In its sample, this clonotype was seen many times. The V call is TRBV6-1, the J call TRBJ2-1, with D tentatively TRBD1 (6 bases). Trimming cost V 6 bases and J 3 bases, with 15 bases left between them. The CDR3 extends over 15 amino acids. Germline lookup yields CDR1 MNHNS and CDR2 SASEGT. CDR3 amino acids: CASSPPGQHYNEQFF. The DNA of the CDR3 is TGTGCCAGCAGCCCACCGGGACAACACTACAATGAGCAGTTCTTC.

At least ten counts were recorded for this clonotype. The junction does not match germline at one end; this may be a read error. The chain uses TRBV12-3 or TRBV12-4 and TRBJ2-2, with D unresolved. The CDR3 has 12 residues. The CDR3, as DNA: TGTGCCAGCAGCTTAGGTCTTGGGGAGCTGTTTTTT. Translation gives CASSLGLGELFF.

This clonotype has more than one count but fewer than ten. The CDR3 bases are TGTGCCAGCAGCCGGCGGGACCCGAAACGAGAGACCCAGTACTTC. It is translated as CASSRRDPKRETQYF. The genes are TRBV11-3 and TRBJ2-5; D is perhaps TRBD2 (6 bases). V gave up 5 bases and J gave up 4 bases, with 17 bases separating them. Germline V gene sequence: CDR1 SGHNT, CDR2 YENEEA. The CDR3 has 15 residues.

This clonotype was seen many times. The rearrangement joins TRBV27 to TRBJ2-1; D ambiguous. The germline gives CDR1 MNHEY, CDR2 SMNVEV (reference sequence). Trimming stripped 6 bases from V and 10 bases from J, with 16 bases between. This CDR3 has 13 amino acids. CDR3: CASRLQWAEEQFF. The DNA for the CDR3 is TGTGCCAGCAGGTTACAGTGGGCCGAGGAGCAGTTCTTC.

This chain connects TRBV5-6 to TRBJ2-1; 11 bases map to TRBD2. V shed 3 bases, J shed 4 bases, and the junction held 9 bases outside the gene matches. CDR3 length equals 17 residues. The V gene's germline CDR1 is SGHDT and CDR2 YYEEEE. In DNA form, the CDR3 reads TGTGCCAGCAGCTCGGTCGCCGGGACTAGCGGATACAATGAGCAGTTCTTC. Its protein is CASSSVAGTSGYNEQFF.

To note about this clonotype: The junction departs from germline at one end; a sequencing error may be responsible. The rearrangement links TRBV18 to TRBJ1-6; D gene ambiguous. The germline gives CDR1 KGHSH, CDR2 LQKENI. The CDR3 is 12 amino acids. CDR3 DNA sequence: TGTGCCAGCTCACGTCAGGATTCACCCCTCCTCTTT. This sequence encodes CASSRQDSPLLF.

This clonotype came up many times. The chain employs TRBV7-3 and TRBJ2-7, with D maybe TRBD2 (5 bases). Per the germline V gene, CDR1 is SGHTA and CDR2 is FQGTGA. V lost 5 bases, J lost 5 bases, and 22 bases lay in between. The CDR3 length is 16 residues. The CDR3 DNA reads as TGTGCCAGCAGCCCCCCCCCACGGACTCGTCGAGACGAGCAGTACTTC. Translation gives CASSPPPRTRRDEQYF.

This clonotype was counted only a few times. This chain uses TRBV6-1 with TRBJ1-3; D not resolved. Per the germline V gene, CDR1 is MNHNS and CDR2 is SASEGT. The V end was cut by 7 bases, the J end by 0 bases, with 10 bases between. The CDR3 totals 14 residues. The chain's CDR3 is CASTPRLSGNTIYF. For the CDR3, the DNA is TGTGCCAGCACCCCCCGCCTCTCTGGAAACACCATATATTTT.